The 25 T cell receptor beta chains given below trace back to one sample, sequenced in a study of OX40 agonist ivuxolimab in advanced cancers. Data came from immunoSEQ multiplex PCR; TCRdb stores just in-frame clones and leaves some out. The profile shows tens of thousands of clones, 60% to 80% of them singletons. Source: CD4+ or CD8+ T cells sorted from blood, taken in a trial of the OX40 agonist ivuxolimab. These receptor sequences come from an adult with an advanced solid tumor such as melanoma, head and neck, liver or kidney cancer.

This clone was detected only a few times. The chain has TRBV19 and TRBJ2-7; D not certain. CDR1 is LNHDA, CDR2 SQIVND, per germline (reference sequence). V gave up 5 bases and J gave up 2 bases, with 16 bases separating them. There are 15 residues in the CDR3. The CDR3 nucleotides are TGTGCCAGTAGTGTCAAGGCAGGCCTGGCCTACGAGCAGTACTTC. Encoded protein: CASSVKAGLAYEQYF. Filled out from reference TRBV19 and TRBJ2-7, the complete variable domain reads DGGITQSPKYLFRKEGQNVTLSCEQNLNHDAMYWYRQDPGQGLRLIYYSQIVNDFQKGDIAEGYSVSREKKESFPLTVTSAQKNPTAFYLCASSVKAGLAYEQYFGPGTRLTVT.

The chain is built from TRBV2 and TRBJ1-2; 11 nucleotides line up with TRBD1. The CDR3 loop spans 14 amino acids. The germline CDR1 and CDR2 sequences are SNHLY and FYNNEI. V lost 7 bases, J lost 5 bases, and 6 bases stayed unmatched. The CDR3 nucleotides are TGTGCCAGCAACGGACAGGGGGCGCGTTATGGCTACACCTTC. Amino acid sequence: CASNGQGARYGYTF. The complete variable domain, with remaining parts taken from reference TRBV2 and TRBJ1-2, reads EPEVTQTPSHQVTQMGQEVILRCVPISNHLYFYWYRQILGQKVEFLVSFYNNEISEKSEIFDDQFSVERPDGSNFTLKIRSTKLEDSAMYFCASNGQGARYGYTFGSGTRLTVV.

This clone occurred once. The same CDR3 arises from other DNA sequences in this sample as well. The rearrangement joins TRBV19 to TRBJ1-5, with D possibly TRBD1 on 5 matching bases. V lost 10 bases, J lost 7 bases, and 20 bases lay in between. Germline CDR1 LNHDA, CDR2 SQIVND (reference sequence). The CDR3 is 14 amino acids. The CDR3: CATHRHRGDQPQHF. The CDR3 DNA follows: TGTGCCACCCACAGGCACCGAGGGGACCAGCCCCAGCATTTT.

Worth noting for this clone: This may arise from a read error, as a much more abundant clone is one base away. This chain's CDR3 is CASSLDPRRGGAEAFF. The CDR3 DNA is TGCGCCAGCAGCTTGGACCCACGGCGGGGAGGGGCTGAAGCTTTCTTT. The gene calls are TRBV5-1 and TRBJ1-1; D possibly corresponds to TRBD1 (5 bases). The V gene lost 0 bases and the J gene lost 6 bases, with 18 bases spanning the gap. This CDR3 spans 16 amino acids. Germline V gene sequence: CDR1 SGHRS, CDR2 YFSETQ.

The V and J genes are TRBV28 and TRBJ1-2; no reliable D call. This CDR3 spans 16 amino acids. Germline lookup yields CDR1 MDHEN and CDR2 SYDVKM. V shed 3 bases and J shed 0 bases, with 14 bases lying between them. CDR3 coding DNA: TGTGCCAGCAGTTTCTCGGCAGGCTCAACTAACTATGGCTACACCTTC. Its protein product is CASSFSAGSTNYGYTF.

This clone is medium-sized in the sample. The genes are TRBV30 and TRBJ1-2; 10 bases are shared with TRBD1. The V gene's germline CDR1 is GTSNPN and CDR2 SVGIG (reference sequence). This CDR3 has 17 residues. Unmatched junction bases numbered 12, after V lost 1 base and J lost 4 bases. This CDR3 is CAWSGHRTGGSLYGYTF. CDR3 coding DNA: TGTGCCTGGAGTGGCCATAGGACAGGGGGTTCCCTCTATGGCTACACCTTC.

The chain couples TRBV28 to TRBJ2-1; TRBD2 aligns across 8 bases. This CDR3 contains 15 residues. Germline-derived CDR1 and CDR2 are MDHEN and SYDVKM. J gave up 7 bases and V 1 base, and 6 bases lay outside the gene matches. The CDR3 bases are TGTGCCAGCAGTTTATCGGCGGGAGGAGGGAATGAGCAGTTCTTC. Translation: CASSLSAGGGNEQFF.

This clone has more than one count but fewer than ten. The CDR3 sequence is CASSPGGLAVDTQYF. The CDR3 DNA is TGTGCCAGCAGTCCTGGGGGACTAGCGGTGGATACGCAGTATTTT. The chain links TRBV6-1 to TRBJ2-3, with 11 nucleotides matching TRBD2. Per germline, CDR1 MNHNS and CDR2 SASEGT. Losses at the gene ends were 5 bases for V and 6 bases for J; bases not matched to a gene: 7. CDR3 length: 15 residues.

This rearrangement joins TRBV27 to TRBJ2-3, with D tentatively TRBD1 (5 bases). V lost 6 bases, J lost 5 bases, and 12 bases lay in between. CDR1 MNHEY and CDR2 SMNVEV come from the germline V gene (reference sequence). The CDR3 has 13 amino acids. The DNA of the CDR3 is TGTGCCAGCAGGTCGCAGGGTGGAGATACGCAGTATTTT. This gives the protein CASRSQGGDTQYF.

The chain recombines TRBV6-5 with TRBJ2-3; tentatively, D is TRBD2 (5 bases). The CDR3 runs to 12 residues. V dropped 2 bases and J dropped 9 bases, with 9 bases sitting between them. CDR1 and CDR2 from the germline V gene are MNHEY and SVGAGI. Here the CDR3 DNA reads TGTGCCAGCAGTTACCCCCCGGGGACGCAGTATTTT. It is translated as CASSYPPGTQYF.

This clone was found a few times. The rearrangement joins TRBV7-2 to TRBJ2-1; possibly TRBD1 for D (6 bases). The germline V and J ends were trimmed by 6 bases and 5 bases, with 23 bases remaining between them. Germline assignment: CDR1 SGHTA and CDR2 FQGNSA. The CDR3 is 17 amino acids. CDR3 sequence: CASRIAAGARGNNEQFF. CDR3 nucleotides: TGTGCCAGCAGAATAGCCGCCGGGGCAAGGGGGAACAATGAGCAGTTCTTC.

V and J are TRBV7-2 and TRBJ2-5; D is perhaps TRBD2 (5 bases). Between the trimmed V and J ends, which lost 4 bases and 2 bases, there was a span of 11 bases. The germline V gene encodes CDR1 SGHTA and CDR2 FQGNSA. The CDR3 has 14 amino acids. The CDR3 loop is CASSSQSGQETQYF. CDR3 DNA: TGTGCCAGCAGCTCACAAAGCGGTCAAGAGACCCAGTACTTC.

The chain has TRBV9 and TRBJ1-1; weak D call: TRBD1 (5 bases). The germline V gene has CDR1 SGDLS and CDR2 YYNGEE. This CDR3 spans 13 amino acids. V lost 1 base and J 4 bases, leaving 8 bases between the germline ends. The CDR3 DNA follows: TGTGCCAGCAGCGTACAGGGTGGCACTGAAGCTTTCTTT. The encoded protein is CASSVQGGTEAFF.

The chain uses TRBV6-1 and TRBJ2-5; 7 nucleotides align to TRBD2. Looked up from germline, CDR1 is MNHNS and CDR2 is SASEGT. The CDR3 loop spans 15 amino acids. Losses at the gene ends were 5 bases for V and 3 bases for J; bases not matched to a gene: 9. The CDR3 DNA reads TGTGCCAGCAGTCTTGCTCGGGGGGTGAAAGAGACCCAGTACTTC. It is translated as CASSLARGVKETQYF.

The chain recombines TRBV7-9 with TRBJ1-6; perhaps TRBD1 as D (5 bases). Germline V lookup: CDR1 SEHNR, CDR2 FQNEAQ (reference sequence). Deletions cut 5 bases from V and 7 bases from J, with 15 bases between. The CDR3 is 15 residues long. DNA of the CDR3: TGTGCCAGCAGCAGACTTGGGACGGAAAATTCACCCCTCCACTTT. It yields the protein CASSRLGTENSPLHF.

DNA for the CDR3: TGTGCCAGCAGGGGGGAGACCTACGAGCAGTACTTC. Its translation is CASRGETYEQYF. The rearrangement uses TRBV6-1 and TRBJ2-7; the D gene could be TRBD1 or TRBD2 (5 bases each). CDR3 length equals 12 residues. Germline V lookup: CDR1 MNHNS, CDR2 SASEGT. Trimming removed 6 bases at V and 2 bases at J, with 8 bases between.

This clone is labeled medium-sized. The rearrangement links TRBV11-2 to TRBJ2-1; 8 positions agree with TRBD2. J was trimmed by 10 bases and V by 1 base; bases with no gene match: 6. CDR1 is SGHAT and CDR2 is FQNNGV in the germline V gene. The CDR3 consists of 14 residues. The CDR3 is CASSLVAAGEEQFF. The CDR3 coding sequence is TGTGCCAGCAGCTTAGTAGCAGCGGGGGAAGAGCAGTTCTTC.

The J gene is TRBJ2-7, the V gene TRBV18; 11 bases are shared with TRBD1. The CDR3 length is 15 residues. In germline, CDR1 is KGHSH, CDR2 LQKENI. Losses at the gene ends were 2 bases for V and 6 bases for J; bases not matched to a gene: 6. The chain's CDR3 is CASSPAGTGGLEQYF. The CDR3 coding sequence is TGTGCCAGCTCACCAGCCGGGACAGGGGGTCTCGAGCAGTACTTC.

The chain carries TRBV7-2 and TRBJ2-7, with D possibly being TRBD1 (6 bases). The V gene's germline CDR1 is SGHTA and CDR2 FQGNSA. The CDR3 sequence is 16 residues long. The V end was cut by 5 bases, the J end by 3 bases, with 20 bases between. In nucleotides, the CDR3 is TGTGCCAGCAGCGGGGGCCCGGGGCACGGCTTCTACGAGCAGTACTTC. Translation: CASSGGPGHGFYEQYF. Filled out from reference TRBV7-2 and TRBJ2-7, the complete variable domain reads GAGVSQSPSNKVTEKGKDVELRCDPISGHTALYWYRQSLGQGLEFLIYFQGNSAPDKSGLPSDRFSAERTGGSVSTLTIQRTQQEDSAVYLCASSGGPGHGFYEQYFGPGTRLTVT.

J is TRBJ2-5 and V is TRBV5-4; 7 positions agree with TRBD1. CDR1 is SGHNT and CDR2 is YYREEE in the germline V gene (reference sequence). The CDR3 contains 13 residues. V dropped 0 bases and J dropped 6; count of bases not matched to a gene: 2. The CDR3 reads CASSLGQGKTQYF. CDR3 DNA sequence: TGTGCCAGCAGCTTGGGACAGGGAAAGACCCAGTACTTC. The whole variable domain, remainder taken from reference TRBV5-4 and TRBJ2-5, is ETGVTQSPTHLIKTRGQQVTLRCSSQSGHNTVSWYQQALGQGPQFIFQYYREEENGRGNFPPRFSGLQFPNYSSELNVNALELDDSALYLCASSLGQGKTQYFGPGTRLLVL.

The V gene is TRBV5-1, the J gene TRBJ2-1, with a possible D match to TRBD1 (6 bases). Per the germline V gene, CDR1 is SGHRS and CDR2 is YFSETQ. V lost 1 base to trimming and J lost 8 bases, with 13 bases between them. The CDR3 length is 14 residues. CDR3 in amino acids: CASSLIRAGDEQFF. CDR3 nucleotides: TGCGCCAGCAGCTTGATCAGGGCAGGGGATGAGCAGTTCTTC. The full variable domain, in which reference TRBV5-1 and TRBJ2-1 provide the parts outside the CDR3, is KAGVTQTPRYLIKTRGQQVTLSCSPISGHRSVSWYQQTPGQGLQFLFEYFSETQRNKGNFPGRFSGRQFSNSRSEMNVSTLELGDSALYLCASSLIRAGDEQFFGPGTRLTVL.

A single count supports this clone. The rearrangement uses TRBV6-9 and TRBJ1-1; perhaps TRBD1 as D (5 bases). Trimming removed 5 bases at V and 9 bases at J, with 13 bases between. Germline V lookup: CDR1 MNHGY, CDR2 SVAAGI. This CDR3 comprises 12 residues. CDR3 sequence reads: CASSDYRSKAFF. Here the CDR3 DNA reads TGTGCCAGCAGTGACTACAGGAGTAAAGCTTTCTTT.

The chain joins TRBV10-3 to TRBJ2-2; no reliable D call. Per the germline V gene, CDR1 is ENHRY and CDR2 is SYGVKD. Trimming removed 6 bases at V and 6 bases at J, with 14 bases between. This CDR3 is 14 amino acids long. The CDR3 nucleotides read TGTGCCATCAGCAAAGACGGAGCGCCCGGGGAGCTGTTTTTT. The encoded protein is CAISKDGAPGELFF.

V gene TRBV7-8 combines with J gene TRBJ1-4, with 10 bases lining up with TRBD1. The CDR3 contains 15 residues. The germline V gene has CDR1 SGHVS and CDR2 FQNEAQ. V lost 5 bases to trimming and J lost 5 bases; unmatched junction nucleotides: 5. In DNA form, the CDR3 reads TGTGCCAGCAGCCCCTGGACAGGGGGGAATGAAAAACTGTTTTTT. Amino acid sequence: CASSPWTGGNEKLFF.

This chain connects TRBV19 to TRBJ2-5; weak D call: TRBD2 (5 bases). The end of the DNA is better explained by TRBJ2-7, so the J call may be wrong. Germline V gene sequence: CDR1 LNHDA, CDR2 SQIVND (reference sequence). This CDR3 comprises 15 residues. For the CDR3, the DNA is TGTGCCAGTAGTATAGGTCTTTCGGGATTCTACGAGCAGTACTTC. Protein: CASSIGLSGFYEQYF.